One sample yielded the 12 T cell receptor beta chains listed below, sequenced in a study of T cells expressing NK-cell markers (dated by TCRdb to 2018 to 2020). Library construction relied on 5' RACE. The listed sequencing device is Illumina HiSeq 2000. The reads went through TCRdb reprocessing, and each CDR3 protein sequence gets one entry with no DNA. This sample's table carries over 150,000 distinct CDR3 sequences. The leading ten clones occupy around 35% of the sample. Sequencing was done on a sample of blood T cells: a sorted CD56 or NKG2C T cell subset, CD4+ or CD8+ T cells, or bulk PBMC T cells (not recorded which). The receptors originated from a woman aged 50 to 65 in good health. Donor details come from another sample of the same person, matched by shared clones.

The J gene is TRBJ2-2, the V gene TRBV29-1; TCRdb's D call, TRBD2, is unchecked because there is no DNA. Germline CDR1 is SQVTM and CDR2 is ANQGSEA. There are 15 residues in the CDR3. CDR3 region: CSVEDTVSSGGELFF.

CDR3: CASSQGGGQYF. The chain carries TRBV14 and TRBJ2-5. There are 11 residues in the CDR3. Germline V gives CDR1 SGHDN, CDR2 FVKESK.

V is TRBV4-1 and J is TRBJ1-2. This CDR3 comprises 12 residues. Germline CDR1 is MGHRA and CDR2 is YSYEKL. CDR3 residues: CASSQDHRGYTF.

The chain is built from TRBV7-2 and TRBJ2-3. The CDR3 sequence is 14 residues long. CDR1 is SGHTA, CDR2 FQGNSA, per germline. The CDR3 spells CASSPIVSSDTQYF.

The chain joins TRBV5-8 to TRBJ2-5; the TCRdb call, TRBD2, lacks DNA for checking. From germline, CDR1 is SGHTS and CDR2 YDEGEE. The CDR3 length is 16 residues. CDR3 in amino acids: CASSLVGLAGAETQYF.

The rearrangement uses TRBV7-8 and TRBJ2-3; the D call from TCRdb, TRBD2, cannot be confirmed without DNA. The CDR3 runs to 15 residues. Per germline, CDR1 SGHVS and CDR2 FQNEAQ. This CDR3 reads CASSLTSGRADTQYF.

V gene TRBV7-2 combines with J gene TRBJ2-7; the TCRdb D gene call, TRBD1, has no DNA to confirm it. The CDR3 has 11 amino acids. Germline V gives CDR1 SGHTA, CDR2 FQGNSA. CDR3 residues: CASSPGREQYF.

This rearrangement joins TRBV7-9 to TRBJ1-5; the TCRdb D gene call, TRBD1, has no DNA to confirm it. The CDR3 runs to 15 residues. Germline V gives CDR1 SEHNR, CDR2 FQNEAQ (reference sequence). The CDR3: CASSLGPGRGQPQHF.

J is TRBJ2-7 and V is TRBV3-1. There are 15 residues in the CDR3. Germline values: CDR1 LGHDT, CDR2 YNNKEL (reference sequence). The CDR3 sequence: CASSQDPGTTYEQYF.

This chain links TRBV5-1 with TRBJ2-2; no DNA is available, so the TRBD1 call from TCRdb remains unchecked. Germline CDR1 and CDR2: SGHRS and YFSETQ. CDR3 length equals 16 residues. The CDR3 protein is CASSLSTGGLIGELFF.

The chain couples TRBV6-5 to TRBJ2-5. Germline V gene lookup returns CDR1 MNHEY and CDR2 SVGAGI. The CDR3 is made up of 15 amino acids. The CDR3 reads CASSYSTGSGETQYF.

V and J are TRBV29-1 and TRBJ2-1; there is no DNA to check the TCRdb D call of TRBD1. The CDR3 contains 14 residues. Germline loops: CDR1 SQVTM, CDR2 ANQGSEA. CDR3 region: CSVIGPGAYNEQFF.